This record covers a single TCR beta chain. The length of the CDR3 is 13 residues. Trimming shortened V by 3 bases and J by 6 bases, and 9 bases separated the two germline ends. CDR1 and CDR2 from the germline V gene are MNHNS and SASEGT. The source of the sample is a study of control samples from healthy donors and cancer patients. Repertoires were generated with immunoSEQ multiplex PCR, while TCRdb's copy carries only in-frame clones and drops some. The sample holds 150,000 or so clones, 85% to 95% seen once. The material sequenced was blood. The clonotype comes from a man aged 35 to 55 in good health. The V and J genes are TRBV6-1 and TRBJ1-5; possible D gene TRBD1, 5 bases. The CDR3 sequence is CASSESGTQPQHF. The CDR3 DNA sequence: TGTGCCAGCAGTGAGTCTGGGACTCAGCCCCAGCATTTT.